The 29 T cell receptor beta chains listed next were all sequenced from one sample in a study of blood T cells in healthy people across ages. PCR was performed a second time for about 7 to 12 cycles using a sample-barcoded 5' primer and a J-beta primer mix. A single record per CDR3 protein comes from TCRdb applying MiXCR to the 5' RACE reads. The sample gives around 1,500,000 distinct CDR3 sequences, roughly 40% of which show up once; 7% to 9.5% is in the top ten. Sequences were obtained from blood. The receptors were sampled from a woman younger than 35 in good health.

In its sample, this clonotype was seen a few times. V gene TRBV20-1 combines with J gene TRBJ2-3; 9 nucleotides align to TRBD2. Germline V gives CDR1 DFQATT, CDR2 SNEGSKA (reference sequence). This CDR3 is 15 amino acids long. After removal of 0 bases from V and 5 bases from J, the junction contained 6 bases not matched to a gene. In nucleotides, the CDR3 is TGCAGTGCTAGAGACGGTAGCGGGGGCGTAGATACGCAGTATTTT. It translates to CSARDGSGGVDTQYF.

J is TRBJ2-5 and V is TRBV4-2; D is unresolved. Germline V gene data show CDR1 as LGHNA and CDR2 as YNFKEQ. The CDR3 loop spans 15 amino acids. Trimming shortened V by 0 bases and J by 8 bases, and 16 bases separated the two germline ends. DNA of the CDR3: TGTGCCAGCAGCCAAGACCATAGGGTTAGAGAAACCCAGTACTTC. Amino acids: CASSQDHRVRETQYF.

V is TRBV5-1 and J is TRBJ2-5; 12 positions match TRBD2. The V gene end was trimmed by 1 base and the J gene end by 11 bases; junction bases not matched to a gene: 9. CDR1 is SGHRS, CDR2 YFSETQ, per germline. CDR3 length: 15 residues. In DNA form, the CDR3 reads TGCGCCAGCAGCTTGAGGACTAGCGGGGATCATGAGCAGTACTTC. Amino acid sequence: CASSLRTSGDHEQYF.

The J gene is TRBJ2-1, the V gene TRBV6-4; 10 bases map to TRBD2. The V gene end was trimmed by 7 bases and the J gene end by 7 bases; junction bases not matched to a gene: 13. The CDR3 extends over 16 amino acids. CDR1 is MRHNA, CDR2 SNTAGT, per germline. CDR3 coding DNA: TGTGCCAGCACCCCCTCCCCTAGCGGGGGTTCAAATGAGCAGTTCTTC. This codes for CASTPSPSGGSNEQFF.

The chain joins TRBV12-5 to TRBJ2-5, with 11 bases matching TRBD2. The CDR3 contains 15 residues. V shed 6 bases, J shed 2 bases, and the junction held 5 bases outside the gene matches. Germline V gene lookup returns CDR1 LGHNT and CDR2 FRNRAP. The CDR3 protein is CASGPGLAVQETQYF. Here the CDR3 DNA reads TGTGCTAGTGGCCCGGGACTAGCGGTACAAGAGACCCAGTACTTC.

This clonotype has more than one count but fewer than ten. The chain has TRBV6-1 and TRBJ1-6; D call uncertain. This CDR3 region has 15 residues. V lost 6 bases, J lost 2 bases, and 11 bases lay in between. CDR1 MNHNS and CDR2 SASEGT come from the germline V gene. Here the CDR3 reads CASRVEGPYNSPLHF. In DNA form, the CDR3 reads TGTGCCAGCAGGGTGGAGGGCCCCTATAATTCACCCCTCCACTTT.

This clonotype has only a few counts. The chain employs TRBV6-2 or TRBV6-3 and TRBJ1-1, with D unclear. The germline V gene encodes CDR1 MNHEY and CDR2 SVGEGT. V gave up 0 bases and J gave up 1 base, with 9 bases separating them. The CDR3 has 15 amino acids. CDR3 nucleotide sequence: TGTGCCAGCAGTTACTCGGCCAGAGGGAACACTGAAGCTTTCTTT. Encoded protein: CASSYSARGNTEAFF.

This clonotype was counted only a few times. The chain links TRBV20-1 to TRBJ2-1; 7 positions match TRBD2. The ends lost 0 bases at V and 4 bases at J; junction bases unmatched: 9. This CDR3 is built from 16 residues. Germline CDR1 reads DFQATT; CDR2 reads SNEGSKA (reference sequence). The CDR3 DNA is TGCAGTGCTAGAGAGGCACTAGCGATCTTTTACAATGAGCAGTTCTTC. The encoded protein is CSAREALAIFYNEQFF.

This chain connects TRBV6-2 or TRBV6-3 to TRBJ2-4; tentative D call: TRBD2 (7 bases). The DNA end lines up better with TRBJ2-5; the J call may be wrong. Germline lookup yields CDR1 MNHEY and CDR2 SVGEGT. The CDR3 totals 15 residues. DNA for the CDR3: TGTGCCAGCAGCTCATTAGGGGGGGGCCCCGAGACCCAGTACTTC. As protein: CASSSLGGGPETQYF.

The CDR3 region is CASSRSTGYSTDTQYF. The DNA for the CDR3 is TGCGCCAGCAGCAGGTCAACGGGGTATAGCACAGATACGCAGTATTTT. J is TRBJ2-3 and V is TRBV5-1, with D perhaps TRBD2 (5 bases). With 4 bases removed from V and 0 bases from J, the gap between germline ends came to 15 bases. The CDR3 is made up of 16 amino acids. Germline CDR1 and CDR2: SGHRS and YFSETQ.

The CDR3 DNA reads as TGTGCCAGCAGTTTAGGGTCCAGGAGCGAGCAGTACTTC. It codes for CASSLGSRSEQYF. This chain uses TRBV27 with TRBJ2-5; D ambiguous. The DNA end is more similar to TRBJ2-7, so the J call may be wrong. CDR3 length: 13 amino acids. Germline V CDR1 and CDR2: MNHEY, SMNVEV (reference sequence).

V gene TRBV20-1 combines with J gene TRBJ1-5; D is uncertain. V shed 2 bases and J shed 4 bases, with 6 bases lying between them. From germline, CDR1 is DFQATT and CDR2 SNEGSKA (reference sequence). The CDR3 consists of 12 residues. CDR3 sequence reads: CSARRINQPQHF. CDR3 DNA: TGCAGTGCTAGACGAATTAATCAGCCCCAGCATTTT.

This clonotype was seen ten or more times. This chain joins TRBV20-1 and TRBJ2-7, with D unresolved. The CDR3 loop spans 11 amino acids. Germline V CDR1 and CDR2: DFQATT, SNEGSKA (reference sequence). Here the CDR3 reads CSALSSYEQYF. CDR3 in DNA: TGCAGCGCACTTAGCTCCTACGAGCAGTACTTC.

This sequence joins TRBV4-1 and TRBJ2-5, with D perhaps given as TRBD1 or TRBD2 (5 bases each). This CDR3 comprises 17 residues. CDR1 MGHRA and CDR2 YSYEKL come from the germline V gene. V was clipped by 0 bases and J by 5 bases, with 19 bases between them. Written as DNA, the CDR3 is TGCGCCAGCAGCCAAGATCCGTGGGGGACCTCAAGGGAGACCCAGTACTTC. Its translation: CASSQDPWGTSRETQYF.

This clonotype was seen only a few times. The chain employs TRBV7-8 and TRBJ2-1, with D unresolved. Germline V CDR1 and CDR2: SGHVS, FQNEAQ. This CDR3 is 16 amino acids long. Trimming took 1 base from V and 4 from J, leaving 14 bases between them. CDR3 sequence: CASSLVLSVTYNEQFF. DNA of the CDR3: TGTGCCAGCAGCTTAGTGTTAAGTGTAACATACAATGAGCAGTTCTTC. The full variable domain, completed using reference TRBV7-8 and TRBJ2-1, is GAGVSQSPRYKVAKRGQDVALRCDPISGHVSLFWYQQALGQGPEFLTYFQNEAQLDKSGLPSDRFFAERPEGSVSTLKIQRTQQEDSAVYLCASSLVLSVTYNEQFFGPGTRLTVL.

This rearrangement joins TRBV6-1 to TRBJ2-3; TRBD1 is a possible D gene (7 bases). The CDR3 is 14 residues long. Germline V CDR1 and CDR2: MNHNS, SASEGT. Trimming stripped 3 bases from V and 6 bases from J, with 13 bases between. For the CDR3, the DNA is TGTGCCAGCAGTGACAGGGGGGCGCAGGATACGCAGTATTTT. Translated: CASSDRGAQDTQYF.

This chain uses TRBV5-6 with TRBJ2-3; 12 bases match TRBD2. J lost 2 bases, V lost 5 bases, and 3 bases had no gene match. This CDR3 contains 15 residues. Germline CDR1 and CDR2: SGHDT and YYEEEE. The CDR3 loop reads CASRLAGGLTDTQYF. The CDR3 DNA reads as TGTGCCAGCAGACTAGCGGGGGGCCTCACAGATACGCAGTATTTT.

This clonotype was seen a handful of times. The chain employs TRBV12-3 or TRBV12-4 and TRBJ2-4; D ambiguous. With 1 base removed from V and 1 base from J, the gap between germline ends came to 8 bases. This CDR3 has 15 residues. The DNA for the CDR3 is TGTGCCAGCAGTTTAGGGTCTAAGGCCAAAAACATTCAGTACTTC. Its translation is CASSLGSKAKNIQYF.

Only one count was recorded for this clonotype. J is TRBJ1-1 and V is TRBV19; D not certain. V gave up 3 bases and J gave up 2 bases, with 4 bases separating them. The germline V gene has CDR1 LNHDA and CDR2 SQIVND (reference sequence). This CDR3 region has 12 residues. The CDR3 protein is CASSIVNTEAFF. CDR3 DNA sequence: TGTGCCAGTAGTATTGTAAACACTGAAGCTTTCTTT. The full variable domain, rest sourced from reference TRBV19 and TRBJ1-1, is DGGITQSPKYLFRKEGQNVTLSCEQNLNHDAMYWYRQDPGQGLRLIYYSQIVNDFQKGDIAEGYSVSREKKESFPLTVTSAQKNPTAFYLCASSIVNTEAFFGQGTRLTVV.

This clonotype was seen only a few times. V and J are TRBV7-2 and TRBJ2-6; D uncertain. V dropped 2 bases and J dropped 2 bases, with 7 bases sitting between them. The CDR3 is made up of 15 amino acids. Germline CDR1 is SGHTA and CDR2 is FQGNSA. CDR3 sequence reads: CASSLSRTGANVLTF. CDR3 nucleotides: TGTGCCAGCAGCTTATCTCGTACTGGGGCCAACGTCCTGACTTTC.

V gene TRBV20-1 combines with J gene TRBJ2-3; 7 bases are a match to TRBD2. Germline CDR1 DFQATT, CDR2 SNEGSKA (reference sequence). Trimming removed 6 bases from V and 0 bases from J; junction bases left unmatched: 12. The CDR3 is 16 residues long. The CDR3 sequence: CSATGSSGTSTDTQYF. The CDR3 region has the DNA TGCAGTGCCACCGGCTCTAGCGGAACTAGCACAGATACGCAGTATTTT.

The chain employs TRBV6-1 and TRBJ2-5; D unclear. The DNA end is more similar to TRBJ2-7, so the J call may be wrong. CDR1 is MNHNS and CDR2 is SASEGT in the germline V gene. The CDR3 totals 12 residues. CDR3 loop: CASSEAQVEQYF. The CDR3 DNA reads as TGTGCCAGCAGTGAAGCTCAGGTCGAGCAGTACTTC.

This chain connects TRBV11-2 to TRBJ1-2; 7 bases are shared with TRBD1. There are 14 residues in the CDR3. The J segment lost 5 bases and the V segment lost 6 bases, leaving 9 bases of the junction unmatched. Germline loops: CDR1 SGHAT, CDR2 FQNNGV. The CDR3, as DNA: TGTGCCAGCAGTTACAGGGACAGCTTATATGGCTACACCTTC. Protein: CASSYRDSLYGYTF.

Only a few counts were recorded for this clonotype. V gene TRBV9 combines with J gene TRBJ1-5; D call uncertain. There are 15 residues in the CDR3. With 0 bases removed from V and 2 bases from J, the gap between germline ends came to 9 bases. In germline, CDR1 is SGDLS, CDR2 YYNGEE. The CDR3: CASSVAPSGNQPQHF. The CDR3 DNA is TGTGCCAGCAGCGTAGCCCCTTCGGGCAATCAGCCCCAGCATTTT.

CDR3 region: CASSNPGSNTEAFF. CDR3 sequence (DNA): TGTGCCAGCAGCAACCCGGGATCTAACACTGAAGCTTTCTTT. The rearrangement uses TRBV27 and TRBJ1-1, with unresolved D. The CDR3 is 14 amino acids. Germline V lookup: CDR1 MNHEY, CDR2 SMNVEV (reference sequence). V lost 6 bases and J 2 bases, leaving 13 bases between the germline ends.

The gene calls are TRBV12-3 or TRBV12-4 and TRBJ2-3; tentatively, D is TRBD2 (5 bases). V was cut by 2 bases and J by 0 bases, with 12 bases left in between. This CDR3 has 16 residues. The DNA of the CDR3 is TGTGCCAGCAGTTTAAACGCGGAGGCTAGCACAGATACGCAGTATTTT. It yields the protein CASSLNAEASTDTQYF.

The chain couples TRBV21-1 to TRBJ1-2; the table gives TRBD1 as D, unverified against the DNA. TRBV21-1 is tagged as a pseudogene. The CDR3 sequence is 16 residues long. The CDR3 region has the DNA TGTGCCAGCAGCAAAGTGCCGGACAACGAGGGCTATGGCTACACCTTC. Translation: CASSKVPDNEGYGYTF.

The chain couples TRBV29-1 to TRBJ1-2; D perhaps matches TRBD1 (5 bases). The V gene's germline CDR1 is SQVTM and CDR2 ANQGSEA. The CDR3 spans 13 residues. V lost 4 bases to trimming and J lost 5 bases, with 14 bases between them. The CDR3 reads CSVGDGVGYGYTF. The CDR3 DNA follows: TGCAGCGTTGGGGACGGGGTTGGGTATGGCTACACCTTC.

This clonotype was counted at least ten times. The chain uses TRBV9 and TRBJ2-6; possibly TRBD1 or TRBD2 for D (6 bases each). V was cut by 3 bases and J by 0 bases, with 13 bases left in between. The germline V gene encodes CDR1 SGDLS and CDR2 YYNGEE. The CDR3 extends over 17 amino acids. The CDR3 here is CASSGSRGPSGANVLTF. CDR3 nucleotides: TGTGCCAGCAGCGGTAGTCGGGGGCCCTCTGGGGCCAACGTCCTGACTTTC.